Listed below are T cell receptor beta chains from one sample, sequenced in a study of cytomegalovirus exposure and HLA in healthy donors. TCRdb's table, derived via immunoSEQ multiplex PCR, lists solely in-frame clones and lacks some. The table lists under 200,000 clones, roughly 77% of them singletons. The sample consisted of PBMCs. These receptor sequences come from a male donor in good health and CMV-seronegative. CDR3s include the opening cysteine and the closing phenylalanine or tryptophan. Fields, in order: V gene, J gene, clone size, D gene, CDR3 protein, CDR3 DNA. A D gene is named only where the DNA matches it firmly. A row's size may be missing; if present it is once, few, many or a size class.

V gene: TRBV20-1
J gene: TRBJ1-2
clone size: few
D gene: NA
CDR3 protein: CSGRNNYGYTF
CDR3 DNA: TGCAGCGGTCGAAATAACTATGGCTACACCTTC

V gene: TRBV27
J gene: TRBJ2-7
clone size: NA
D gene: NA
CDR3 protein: CASSLAPSYEQYF
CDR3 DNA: TGTGCCAGCAGTCTGGCCCCATCCTACGAGCAGTACTTC

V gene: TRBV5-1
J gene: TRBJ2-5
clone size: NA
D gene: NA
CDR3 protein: CASSLAGRGIRETQYF
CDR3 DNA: TGCGCCAGCAGCTTGGCCGGTAGGGGGATACGAGAGACCCAGTACTTC

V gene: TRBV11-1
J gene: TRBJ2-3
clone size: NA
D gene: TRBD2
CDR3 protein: CASSLGLAVPHTQYF
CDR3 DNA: TGTGCCAGCAGCTTAGGACTAGCCGTGCCACATACGCAGTATTTT

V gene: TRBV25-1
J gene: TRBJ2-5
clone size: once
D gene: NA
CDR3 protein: CASSVFGETQYF
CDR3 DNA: TGTGCCAGCAGTGTTTTTGGCGAGACCCAGTACTTC

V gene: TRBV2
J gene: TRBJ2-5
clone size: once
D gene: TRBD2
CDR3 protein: CASTPAAAGVSQTQYF
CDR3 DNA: TGTGCCAGCACCCCTGCCGCGGCGGGGGTTAGCCAGACCCAGTACTTC

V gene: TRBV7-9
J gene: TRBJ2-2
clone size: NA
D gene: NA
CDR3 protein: CSSDLTANTGELFF
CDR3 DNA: TGTTCCAGCGACCTGACAGCGAACACCGGGGAGCTGTTTTTT

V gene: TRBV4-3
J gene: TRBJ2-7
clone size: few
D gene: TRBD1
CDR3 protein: CASSQAPTGGEQYF
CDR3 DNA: TGCGCCAGCAGCCAAGCCCCGACAGGGGGGGAGCAGTACTTC

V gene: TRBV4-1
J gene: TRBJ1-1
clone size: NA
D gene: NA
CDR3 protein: CASSQPGKRSEAFF
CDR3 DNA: TGCGCCAGCAGCCAACCGGGGAAAAGGTCTGAAGCTTTCTTT

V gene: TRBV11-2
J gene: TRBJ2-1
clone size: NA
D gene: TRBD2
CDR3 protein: CASSLAPGGAQFF
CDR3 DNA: TGTGCCAGCAGCTTAGCTCCGGGAGGGGCGCAGTTCTTC

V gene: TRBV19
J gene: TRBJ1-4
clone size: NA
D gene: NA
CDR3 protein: CASSVRSGANEKLFF
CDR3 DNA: TGTGCCAGTAGTGTGAGGTCCGGAGCTAATGAAAAACTGTTTTTT

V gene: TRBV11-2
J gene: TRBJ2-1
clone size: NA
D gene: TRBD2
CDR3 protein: CASSLVSGEFYNEQFF
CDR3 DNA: TGTGCCAGCAGCTTAGTTAGCGGGGAATTCTACAATGAGCAGTTCTTC

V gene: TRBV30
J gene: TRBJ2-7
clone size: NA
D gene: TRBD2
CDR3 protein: CASASGGPYEQYF
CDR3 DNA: TGTGCCTCCGCTTCGGGAGGACCCTACGAGCAGTACTTC

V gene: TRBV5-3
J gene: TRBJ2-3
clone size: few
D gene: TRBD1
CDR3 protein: CARILIGTGFTDTQYF
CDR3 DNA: TGTGCCAGAATACTTATCGGGACAGGTTTCACAGATACGCAGTATTTT

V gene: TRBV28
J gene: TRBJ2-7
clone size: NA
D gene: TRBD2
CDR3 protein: CAIAGGENEQYF
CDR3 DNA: TGTGCTATAGCGGGAGGGGAAAACGAGCAGTACTTC

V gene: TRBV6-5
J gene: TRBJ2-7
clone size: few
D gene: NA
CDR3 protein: CASTYRAGSSTEQYF
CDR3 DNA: TGTGCCAGCACGTACCGAGCGGGTTCATCTACCGAGCAGTACTTC

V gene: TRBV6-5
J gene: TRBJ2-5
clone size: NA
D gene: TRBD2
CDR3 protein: CASSPGLVEETQYF
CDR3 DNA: TGTGCCAGCAGTCCGGGACTAGTCGAAGAGACCCAGTACTTC